This T cell receptor beta chain was sequenced for a study of identical twins. The CDR3 runs 18 residues. V lost 3 bases and J lost 0, with 15 bases in between. Germline CDR1 and CDR2: SGHAT and FQNNGV. Using its own MiXCR run on the 5' RACE reads, TCRdb lists one record per CDR3 protein. Of approximately 620,000 distinct CDR3 sequences in the sample, more than 6.5% were seen once. These same records also appear under a second study, on yellow fever vaccine responses in identical twins.

This sequence was found in a young woman in good health. The sequenced sample consisted of PBMCs. The chain joins TRBV11-2 to TRBJ2-6; D not resolved. For the CDR3, the DNA is TGTGCCAGCAGCTTTCTAGACTCTTCCTTCTCTGGGGCCAACGTCCTGACTTTC. Amino acid sequence: CASSFLDSSFSGANVLTF.